Given below is one T cell receptor beta chain in context. Taking its sample share into account, this clonotype is large (0.1 to 1%). Its antigen specificity is not known. Within one base of it there is no much larger clone, and no base qualities were kept. The sample belongs to a study of T cells generated in artificial thymic organoids (dated by TCRdb to between 2016 and 2019). Study-level background: The study compared TCR alpha and beta CDR3 repertoires of CD8 single positive T cells derived from in vitro artificial thymic organoids with the repertoires of thymic and peripheral blood naive CD8 T cells. Displayed repertoire sequencing data were described as representative of three independent experiments.

Separate semi-nested PCR amplifications were run for the TCRalpha and TCRbeta libraries, using Advantage 2 and reverse primers located in the TRAC or TRBC constant regions. The amount of total RNA going into first-strand cDNA synthesis ranged between roughly 3 and 550 ng. TCR cDNA libraries were generated by 5'-RACE using the SMARTer PCR cDNA Synthesis kit, with a poly-dT primer for first-strand synthesis. The semi-nested reverse primers in the constant regions carried 5-nucleotide sample-specific barcodes, and the PCR products were cleaned up with the Zymo DNA Clean and Concentrator-5 kit. Up to ten barcoded samples were pooled, ligated to Illumina adaptors and sequenced as 2 x 150 bp paired-end reads on an Illumina MiSeq. In the original analysis: After demultiplexing, reads were aligned using BLAT against a custom library built from IMGT containing every combination of human TRAV, TRAJ, TRBV, TRBD and TRBJ. The best BLAT hits were picked using pslCDnaFilter (-maxAligns=1, -ignoreIntrons), and custom Perl scripts were used to calculate clonotype frequencies. The public reads were reanalyzed by TCRdb: fastp trimming at Q25, MiXCR alignment, in-frame beta chains only. Entries that share a CDR3 protein sequence are merged under the most common genes and DNA. TCRdb's processing, not the authors' own work, is the source of the V and J calls. This sample is represented by some 3,300 distinct CDR3 sequences; 30% to 40% of them were singletons. The top ten constitute about 2.2% of the sample.

Healthy adult donors provided the non-mobilized peripheral blood. Primary CD8+ T cells were enriched with magnetic beads using the Miltenyi CD8+ T cell Isolation Kit. Before RNA extraction, naive CD8 T cells from blood were sorted by FACS as CD3+TCRalphabeta+CD8+CD45RO-CCR7+ cells. For each sample, the RNeasy Micro kit was used to purify total RNA from roughly 40,000 to 200,000 sorted cells, and RNA quality was checked on an Agilent RNA 6000 Nano chip. On the study overall, not on this receptor specifically: CD8 single positive T cells derived from organoids showed physiological TCR clonotype diversity comparable to the diversity seen in thymic and blood naive CD8 T cells.

The material sequenced was naive CD8+ T cells from blood. This sample's cell subset or site label indicates: CD3+TCRalphabeta+CD8SP T cells; for blood, CD45RO-CCR7+ naive CD8+ T cells. The TCR was taken from a human donor who gave cord blood stem cells for thymic organoid culture, a cardiac surgery patient who gave postnatal thymus, or a blood donor (not recorded which).

The nucleotide sequence is TGTGCCAGCACCTACGGCTACGAGCAGTACTTC. Its protein is CASTYGYEQYF. The chain was built from TRBV7-2 and TRBJ2-7, with the D gene not confidently named. The CDR3 covers 11 residues, taking in both the cysteine and the phenylalanine. CDR3 DNA only is kept here, 33 bases in frame from base 1. V lost 7 bases and J lost 3 bases; the stretch between them is 7 bases long. The germline V gene yields SGHTA for CDR1 and FQGNSA for CDR2.